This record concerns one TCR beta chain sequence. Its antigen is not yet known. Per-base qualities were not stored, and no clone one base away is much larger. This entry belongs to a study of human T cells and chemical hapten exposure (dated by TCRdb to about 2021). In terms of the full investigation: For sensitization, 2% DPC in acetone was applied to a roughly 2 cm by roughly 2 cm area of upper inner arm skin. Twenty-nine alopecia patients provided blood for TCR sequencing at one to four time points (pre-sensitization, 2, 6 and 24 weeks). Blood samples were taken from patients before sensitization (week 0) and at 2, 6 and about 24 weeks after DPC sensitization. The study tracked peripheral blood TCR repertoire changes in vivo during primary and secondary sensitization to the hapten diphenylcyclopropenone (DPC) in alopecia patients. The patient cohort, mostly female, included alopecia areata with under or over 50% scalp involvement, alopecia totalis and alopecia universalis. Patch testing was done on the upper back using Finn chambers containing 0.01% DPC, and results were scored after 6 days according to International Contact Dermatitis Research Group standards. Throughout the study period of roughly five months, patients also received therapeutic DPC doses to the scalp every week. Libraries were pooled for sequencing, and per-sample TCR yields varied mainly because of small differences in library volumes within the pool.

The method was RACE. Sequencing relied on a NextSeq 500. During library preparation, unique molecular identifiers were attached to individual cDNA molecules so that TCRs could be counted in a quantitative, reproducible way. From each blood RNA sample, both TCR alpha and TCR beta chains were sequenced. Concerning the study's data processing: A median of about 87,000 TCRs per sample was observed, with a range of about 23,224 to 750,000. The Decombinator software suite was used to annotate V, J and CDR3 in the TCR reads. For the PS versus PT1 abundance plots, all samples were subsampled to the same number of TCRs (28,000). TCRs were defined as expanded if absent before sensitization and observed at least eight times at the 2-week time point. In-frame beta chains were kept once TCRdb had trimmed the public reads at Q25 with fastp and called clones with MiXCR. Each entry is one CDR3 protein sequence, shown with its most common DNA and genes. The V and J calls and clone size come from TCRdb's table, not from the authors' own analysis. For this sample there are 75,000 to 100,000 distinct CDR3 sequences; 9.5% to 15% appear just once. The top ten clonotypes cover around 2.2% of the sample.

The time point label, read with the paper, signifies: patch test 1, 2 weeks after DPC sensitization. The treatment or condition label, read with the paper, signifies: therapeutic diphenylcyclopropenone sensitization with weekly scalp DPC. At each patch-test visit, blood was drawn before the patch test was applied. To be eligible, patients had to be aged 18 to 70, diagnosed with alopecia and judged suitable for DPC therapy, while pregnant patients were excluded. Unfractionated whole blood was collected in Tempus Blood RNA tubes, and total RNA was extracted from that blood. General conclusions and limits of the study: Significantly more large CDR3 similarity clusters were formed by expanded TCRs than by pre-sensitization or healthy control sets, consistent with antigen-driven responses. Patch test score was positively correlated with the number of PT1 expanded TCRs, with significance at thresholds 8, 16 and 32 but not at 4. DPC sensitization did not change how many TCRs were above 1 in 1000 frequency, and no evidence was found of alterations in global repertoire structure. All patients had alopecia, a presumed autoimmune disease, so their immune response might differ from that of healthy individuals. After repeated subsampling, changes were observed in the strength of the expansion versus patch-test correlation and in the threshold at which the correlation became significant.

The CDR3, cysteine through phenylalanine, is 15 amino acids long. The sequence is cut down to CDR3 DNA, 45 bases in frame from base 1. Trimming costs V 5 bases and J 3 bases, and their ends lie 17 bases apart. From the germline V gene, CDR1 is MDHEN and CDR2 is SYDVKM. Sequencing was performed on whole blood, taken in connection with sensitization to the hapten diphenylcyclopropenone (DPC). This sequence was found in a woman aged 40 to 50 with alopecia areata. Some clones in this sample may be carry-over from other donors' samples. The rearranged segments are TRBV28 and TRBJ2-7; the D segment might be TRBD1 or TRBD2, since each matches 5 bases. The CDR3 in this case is CASSPLLAGSYEQYF. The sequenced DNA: TGTGCCAGCAGTCCCCTCCTGGCAGGGAGCTACGAGCAGTACTTC.